This TCR beta chain originates from a study of OX40 agonist ivuxolimab in advanced cancers. About this clone: What it binds is not known.

Study-level findings and limits: Relatively little clonal expansion, among the lowest observed, appeared in partial responders at 0.1-3.0 mg/kg.

Produced via immunoSEQ multiplex PCR; TCRdb's table is partial and in-frame only. The data show 70,000 or so clones, roughly 86% seen once. The CDR3 loop spans 15 amino acids. The V end was cut by 3 bases, the J end by 6 bases, with 15 bases between. Germline loops: CDR1 SGDLS, CDR2 YYNGEE. The sequence derives from an adult with an advanced solid tumor such as melanoma, head and neck, liver or kidney cancer. This specimen was CD4+ or CD8+ T cells sorted from blood, taken in a trial of the OX40 agonist ivuxolimab. V usage is TRBV9 and J usage is TRBJ2-2; D gene uncertain. The CDR3 spells CASSATPMAAGELFF. The CDR3 DNA reads as TGTGCCAGCAGCGCAACCCCGATGGCCGCCGGGGAGCTGTTTTTT.